The T cell receptor (beta chain) described here comes from a study of CD8+ T cells in alopecia areata. Turning to the study itself: The share of scalp area affected provided the severity score for treated patients.

This clone was seen once. Following RNA extraction, reverse transcription yielded cDNA that acted as the sequencing template. The table came from immunoSEQ multiplex PCR; TCRdb's copy has only in-frame clones and leaves some out. The data contain fewer than 100,000 clones, 60% to 80% of them seen just once; the ten biggest clones take up 15% to 20%. This CDR3 has 15 amino acids. The V and J ends lost 3 bases and 4 bases, in that order; junction bases with no gene match: 7. The germline gives CDR1 SGDLS, CDR2 YYNGEE. Indicated treatment: oral pan-JAK inhibitor, 5-10 mg twice daily. CD4+ and CD8+ T cells were sorted from PBMCs.

This chain uses TRBV9 with TRBJ2-1; TRBD1 matches 7 bases. The sample was CD8+ T cells sorted from blood, taken at roughly week 45, from a patient treated with tofacitinib. The origin of this receptor is a human donor with alopecia areata. CDR3: CASSARLQGYNEQFF. The CDR3 nucleotides are TGTGCCAGCAGCGCGAGACTACAGGGGTACAATGAGCAGTTCTTC.